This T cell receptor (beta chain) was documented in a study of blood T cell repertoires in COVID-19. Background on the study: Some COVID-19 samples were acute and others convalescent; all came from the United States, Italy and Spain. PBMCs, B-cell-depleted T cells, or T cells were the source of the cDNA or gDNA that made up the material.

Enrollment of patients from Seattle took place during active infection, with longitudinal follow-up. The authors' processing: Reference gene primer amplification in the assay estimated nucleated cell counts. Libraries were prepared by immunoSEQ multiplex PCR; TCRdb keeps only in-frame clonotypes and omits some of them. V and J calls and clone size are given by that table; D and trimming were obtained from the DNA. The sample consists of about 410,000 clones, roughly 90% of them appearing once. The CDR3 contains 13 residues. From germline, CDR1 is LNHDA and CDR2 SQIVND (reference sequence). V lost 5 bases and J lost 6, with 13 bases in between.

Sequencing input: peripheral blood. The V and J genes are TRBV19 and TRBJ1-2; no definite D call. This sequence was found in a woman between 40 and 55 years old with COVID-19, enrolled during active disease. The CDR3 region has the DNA TGTGCCAGTAGTTTCCTTTCCCCGGATGGCTACACCTTC. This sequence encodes CASSFLSPDGYTF.